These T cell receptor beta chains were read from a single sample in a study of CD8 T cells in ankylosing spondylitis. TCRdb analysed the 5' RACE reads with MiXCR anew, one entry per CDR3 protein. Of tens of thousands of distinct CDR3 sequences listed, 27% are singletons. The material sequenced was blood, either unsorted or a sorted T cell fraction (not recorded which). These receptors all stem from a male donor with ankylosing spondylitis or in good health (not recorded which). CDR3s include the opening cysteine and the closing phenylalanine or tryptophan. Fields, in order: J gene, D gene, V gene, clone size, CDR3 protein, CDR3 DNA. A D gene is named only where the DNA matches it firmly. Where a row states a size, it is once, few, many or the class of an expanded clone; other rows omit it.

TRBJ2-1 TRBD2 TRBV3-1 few CASSPQGSSGPYNEQFF TGTGCCAGCAGCCCGCAAGGTAGTAGCGGGCCCTACAATGAGCAGTTCTTC
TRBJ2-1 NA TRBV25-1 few CASSQTRDSYNEQFF TGTGCCAGCAGCCAAACTAGAGACTCCTACAATGAGCAGTTCTTC
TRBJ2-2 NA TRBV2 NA CASSYRDQAGELFF TGTGCCAGCAGCTACAGGGATCAAGCCGGGGAGCTGTTTTTT
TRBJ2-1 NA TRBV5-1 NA CASSLQLANNEQFF TGCGCCAGCAGCTTGCAGCTAGCGAACAATGAGCAGTTCTTC
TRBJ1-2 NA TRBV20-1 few CSARDIGGYTF TGCAGTGCTAGAGATATAGGTGGCTACACCTTC
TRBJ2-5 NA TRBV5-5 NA CASSPPGAGGETQYF TGTGCCAGCAGCCCCCCGGGAGCGGGCGGGGAGACCCAGTACTTC
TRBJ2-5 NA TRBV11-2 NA CASSSIRNGGPGETQYF TGTGCCAGCAGCTCGATACGAAACGGGGGCCCAGGAGAGACCCAGTACTTC
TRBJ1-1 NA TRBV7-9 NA CASSQIPPGYNTEAFF TGTGCCAGCAGCCAAATCCCTCCGGGGTACAACACTGAAGCTTTCTTT
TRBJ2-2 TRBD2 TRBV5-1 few CASSLTSGRATGELFF TGCGCCAGCAGCTTAACTAGCGGGAGAGCCACCGGGGAGCTGTTTTTT
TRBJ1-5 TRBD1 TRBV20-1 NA CSARTGDQPQHF TGCAGTGCCAGGACAGGGGATCAGCCCCAGCATTTT
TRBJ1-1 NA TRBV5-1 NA CASSLARTENTEAFF TGCGCCAGCAGCTTGGCAAGGACAGAGAACACTGAAGCTTTCTTT
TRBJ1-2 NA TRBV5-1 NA CASSLASDANYGYTF TGCGCCAGCAGCTTGGCCTCAGACGCTAACTATGGCTACACCTTC
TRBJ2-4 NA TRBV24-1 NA CATSDFPSEAEAKNSQYF TGTGCCACCAGTGATTTTCCCTCGGAGGCGGAAGCCAAAAACAGTCAGTACTTC
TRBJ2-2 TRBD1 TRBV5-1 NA CASSSGTGGYGELFF TGCGCCAGCAGCTCCGGGACAGGTGGTTACGGGGAGCTGTTTTTT
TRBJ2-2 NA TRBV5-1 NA CASSLLPPGEGNTGELFF TGCGCCAGCAGCTTGCTCCCTCCGGGGGAAGGGAACACCGGGGAGCTGTTTTTT
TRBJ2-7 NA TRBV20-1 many CSAREQGPMDEQYF TGCAGTGCTAGAGAGCAGGGGCCCATGGACGAGCAGTACTTC
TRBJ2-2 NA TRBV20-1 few CSRGRRTGELFF TGCAGCAGGGGTCGTCGCACCGGGGAGCTGTTTTTT